This is a list of T cell receptor beta chains from one sample in a study of shared clonotypes between healthy human individuals. This table comes from immunoSEQ multiplex PCR, and its TCRdb copy is limited to in-frame clones, with some not included. The sample gives fewer than 200,000 clones, 90% to 95% of which show up once; about 0.067% is in the top ten. Sequenced sample: naive CD4+ T cells sorted from blood. These receptor sequences come from a woman aged 30 to 39 in good health. CDR3s include the opening cysteine and the closing phenylalanine or tryptophan. Fields, in order: clone size, V gene, D gene, J gene, CDR3 protein, CDR3 DNA. A D gene is named only where the DNA matches it firmly. Rows may omit the clone size; those that give it use once, few, many or a size class.

-	TRBV19	-	TRBJ2-4	CASSIEGRRNIQYF	TGTGCCAGTAGTATCGAGGGGCGCCGGAACATTCAGTACTTC
-	TRBV4-2	-	TRBJ1-1	CASSPSPGRMNTEAFF	TGTGCCAGCAGCCCTAGCCCGGGACGGATGAACACTGAAGCTTTCTTT
once	TRBV10-3	TRBD1	TRBJ2-7	CAIGTGTYEQYF	TGTGCCATCGGGACAGGGACTTACGAGCAGTACTTC
-	TRBV2	TRBD1	TRBJ1-4	CASSGQGQVNEKLFF	TGTGCCAGCAGTGGACAGGGGCAGGTGAATGAAAAACTGTTTTTT
-	TRBV2	-	TRBJ2-5	CASSDEAQETQYF	TGTGCCAGCAGTGACGAGGCTCAGGAGACCCAGTACTTC
-	TRBV5-1	-	TRBJ2-5	CASSPRRGQETQYF	TGCGCCAGCAGCCCCAGACGAGGACAAGAGACCCAGTACTTC
few	TRBV6-6	-	TRBJ1-3	CASSASGNTIYF	TGTGCCAGCAGTGCCTCTGGAAACACCATATATTTT
few	TRBV5-1	TRBD2	TRBJ2-7	CASSSSRESYEQYF	TGCGCCAGCAGCTCCTCGCGGGAGTCCTACGAGCAGTACTTC
-	TRBV19	-	TRBJ2-7	CASSPVPDHEQYF	TGTGCCAGTAGTCCCGTCCCGGACCACGAGCAGTACTTC
-	TRBV5-1	-	TRBJ2-2	CASSLSPRSTGELFF	TGCGCCAGCAGCTTGTCACCCAGGTCCACCGGGGAGCTGTTTTTT
-	TRBV2	-	TRBJ1-2	CASSTGSNYGYTF	TGTGCCAGCAGTACAGGGTCCAACTATGGCTACACCTTC
-	TRBV6-5	TRBD1	TRBJ2-7	CASIDRAYEQYF	TGTGCCAGCATTGACAGGGCCTACGAGCAGTACTTC
-	TRBV4-2	-	TRBJ2-7	CASSQDLSRISYEQYF	TGTGCCAGCAGCCAAGATCTTTCCCGGATCTCCTACGAGCAGTACTTC
-	TRBV7-9	-	TRBJ1-3	CASSSSSGGTSGNTIYF	TGTGCCAGCAGCTCGAGCTCTGGAGGGACCTCTGGAAACACCATATATTTT
-	TRBV18	-	TRBJ2-1	CASSPLDDSYNEQFF	TGTGCCAGCTCACCACTGGACGACTCCTACAATGAGCAGTTCTTC
-	TRBV19	TRBD2	TRBJ2-5	CASSYLAGVQETQYF	TGTGCCAGTAGTTACCTAGCGGGAGTTCAAGAGACCCAGTACTTC
-	TRBV7-9	TRBD2	TRBJ2-7	CASRGGLAEVSEQYF	TGTGCCAGCAGGGGGGGACTAGCGGAGGTCTCTGAGCAGTACTTC
-	TRBV18	-	TRBJ1-4	CASSPPEVRNEKLFF	TGTGCCAGCTCACCACCAGAAGTAAGAAATGAAAAACTGTTTTTT
once	TRBV5-1	-	TRBJ2-7	CASSDPNRATRQYF	TGCGCCAGCAGCGACCCTAACAGGGCTACGAGGCAGTACTTC
-	TRBV6-1	-	TRBJ2-5	CASTRPTGALGTQYF	TGTGCCAGCACCAGGCCAACTGGGGCCCTTGGGACCCAGTACTTC
-	TRBV25-1	-	TRBJ2-7	CASSETGAGIYEQYF	TGTGCCAGCAGTGAAACTGGGGCAGGGATCTACGAGCAGTACTTC
-	TRBV10-2	-	TRBJ1-3	CASTPGEISGNTIYF	TGCGCCAGCACTCCTGGGGAAATCTCTGGAAACACCATATATTTT
once	TRBV21-1	-	TRBJ2-7	CASSKGVREGLGYEQYF	TGTGCCAGCAGCAAAGGGGTGCGGGAGGGCCTGGGCTACGAGCAGTACTTC
-	TRBV7-8	-	TRBJ2-7	CASSLGNSYEQYF	TGTGCCAGCAGCTTAGGGAACTCCTACGAGCAGTACTTC
-	TRBV27	-	TRBJ2-7	CASLPGDGMRYEQYF	TGTGCCAGCCTCCCCGGGGACGGTATGAGATACGAGCAGTACTTC
-	TRBV20-1	-	TRBJ2-7	CSASHYEQYF	TGCAGTGCTAGTCACTACGAGCAGTACTTC
-	TRBV2	-	TRBJ1-1	CASAGPGENTEAFF	TGTGCCAGCGCTGGGCCGGGGGAAAACACTGAAGCTTTCTTT
-	TRBV9	TRBD2	TRBJ2-1	CASSQLAGGPSNEQFF	TGTGCCAGCAGCCAGTTAGCGGGAGGGCCAAGCAATGAGCAGTTCTTC
-	TRBV28	-	TRBJ1-4	CASSNLTRQLFF	TGTGCCAGCAGTAACCTAACACGGCAACTGTTTTTT
-	TRBV5-1	TRBD1	TRBJ2-1	CASRVRQGSVGTGGNEQFF	TGCGCCAGCAGGGTACGACAGGGATCGGTAGGTACCGGTGGGAATGAGCAGTTCTTC
-	TRBV30	-	TRBJ2-3	CAWSGTDTQYF	TGTGCCTGGAGTGGCACAGATACGCAGTATTTT
-	TRBV29-1	TRBD1	TRBJ2-1	CSVGTGGSYNEQFF	TGCAGCGTGGGGACAGGAGGCTCCTACAATGAGCAGTTCTTC
-	TRBV6-6	-	TRBJ2-7	CASSYSEGGKHEQYF	TGTGCCAGCAGTTACTCAGAGGGGGGGAAGCACGAGCAGTACTTC
-	TRBV15	TRBD1	TRBJ2-7	CATSRVAGQGASEQYF	TGTGCCACCAGCAGAGTTGCGGGACAGGGGGCCTCCGAGCAGTACTTC
-	TRBV5-1	-	TRBJ2-6	CASSLSRDGISGANVLTF	TGCGCCAGCAGCTTAAGCCGGGACGGAATCTCTGGGGCCAACGTCCTGACTTTC
once	TRBV5-8	TRBD2	TRBJ2-7	CASSVSGTSGPSYEQYF	TGTGCCAGCAGCGTCTCCGGGACTAGCGGTCCCTCCTACGAGCAGTACTTC
-	TRBV6-4	TRBD2	TRBJ2-1	CASSDPTSWEGLASYNEQFF	TGTGCCAGCAGTGACCCGACTAGCTGGGAGGGGTTAGCGTCCTACAATGAGCAGTTCTTC
-	TRBV9	TRBD2	TRBJ2-1	CASSLQGPGRDYNEQFF	TGTGCCAGCAGCCTCCAGGGCCCCGGGAGGGACTACAATGAGCAGTTCTTC
-	TRBV5-1	-	TRBJ2-2	CASSGGGTVPNTGELFF	TGCGCCAGCAGCGGAGGGGGTACTGTCCCGAACACCGGGGAGCTGTTTTTT
-	TRBV5-4	TRBD2	TRBJ2-3	CASSKSLREMLDTQYF	TGTGCCAGCAGCAAGTCTTTGCGGGAGATGTTAGATACGCAGTATTTT
-	TRBV6-5	TRBD1	TRBJ1-6	CASSYHPGQGISPLHF	TGTGCCAGCAGTTACCATCCGGGACAGGGGATTTCACCCCTCCACTTT
-	TRBV5-1	-	TRBJ1-1	CASSPDGDTEAFF	TGCGCCAGCAGCCCCGACGGAGACACTGAAGCTTTCTTT
-	TRBV27	-	TRBJ2-2	CASSFAGSNTGELFF	TGTGCCAGCAGTTTTGCAGGGTCGAACACCGGGGAGCTGTTTTTT